This TCR beta chain is drawn from a study of early T cells in non-severe SARS-CoV-2 infection. Across the whole study: Sequenced bulk RNA came from whole blood that was unsorted, and chains were unpaired. Study-wide findings and caveats: VDJdb matching, biased toward anti-spike CD8 responses, missed private and CD4 specificities.

CDR1 and CDR2 from the germline V gene are SQVTM and ANQGSEA. The CDR3 length is 13 residues. The ends were cut back, 4 bases at V and 0 bases at J, with 6 bases in the middle. Attachment of unique molecular identifiers to individual cDNA molecules was performed. TCRdb passed the 5' RACE reads through MiXCR, listing each CDR3 protein once. Of around 56,000 distinct CDR3 sequences in the sample, roughly 7.1% were seen once. This clonotype was observed many times. What it binds is not known. V is TRBV29-1 and J is TRBJ2-2; D gene ambiguous. This receptor was taken from an adult who was a healthcare worker with PCR-confirmed SARS-CoV-2 infection or an uninfected control (not recorded which). This specimen consisted of whole blood, obtained at baseline. CDR3 residues: CSVVSPNTGELFF. In nucleotides, the CDR3 is TGCAGCGTTGTTTCCCCGAACACCGGGGAGCTGTTTTTT.